These T cell receptor beta chains were read from a single sample in a study of shared T cell receptors in the human thymus. TCRdb's table, derived via immunoSEQ multiplex PCR, lists solely in-frame clones and lacks some. The sample yields 500,000 to 850,000 clones, roughly 86% seen once. A further study also used this sample, focusing on human thymus T cells.

Input material: thymocytes. These receptor sequences come from a boy less than two years old with a congenital heart defect. The CDR3 runs from the conserved cysteine through the conserved F or W. The D gene is left open where the match is weak.

>TRBJ2-7|.|TRBV5-6|17
TGTGCCAGCAGCTGTCTAGCTAGCCTGAGGAGGGCCTACGAGCAGTACTTC
CASSCLASLRRAYEQYF
>TRBJ1-6|.|TRBV27|15
TGTGCCAGCAGTTCCTTTTTCTCCTATAATTCACCCCTCCACTTT
CASSSFFSYNSPLHF
>TRBJ2-5|TRBD2|TRBV7-2|16
TGTGCCAGCAGCTTCCCGGGACTAGCGCCCCCAGAGACCCAGTACTTC
CASSFPGLAPPETQYF
>TRBJ2-2|TRBD1|TRBV14|16
TGTGCCAGCAGCCTTAGGGACAGGGGAAGCACCGGGGAGCTGTTTTTT
CASSLRDRGSTGELFF
>TRBJ2-5|.|TRBV6-6|14
TGTGCCAGCAGTTTCCAGGGAATCCAAGAGACCCAGTACTTC
CASSFQGIQETQYF
>TRBJ2-3|.|TRBV5-1|16
TGCGCCAGCAGCGTATCGGGACACCGAAGCACAGATACGCAGTATTTT
CASSVSGHRSTDTQYF
>TRBJ1-4|.|TRBV9|14
TGTGCCAGCAGCGCAGGGGAGGGGAATGAAAAACTGTTTTTT
CASSAGEGNEKLFF
>TRBJ2-1|.|TRBV14|15
TGTGCCAGCAGCCAAGTCGGGGGAGAATGCAATGAGCAGTTCTTC
CASSQVGGECNEQFF
>TRBJ2-1|TRBD2|TRBV5-1|13
TGCGCCAGCAGCTTGGTACTAGCGGGTGAGCAGTTCTTC
CASSLVLAGEQFF
>TRBJ2-7|.|TRBV9|13
TGTGCCAGCAGCGTAGCCGGGAGCTACGAGCAGTACTTC
CASSVAGSYEQYF
>TRBJ1-1|.|TRBV19|12
TGTGCCAGTAGCCAATTCAGGACTGAAGCTTTCTTT
CASSQFRTEAFF